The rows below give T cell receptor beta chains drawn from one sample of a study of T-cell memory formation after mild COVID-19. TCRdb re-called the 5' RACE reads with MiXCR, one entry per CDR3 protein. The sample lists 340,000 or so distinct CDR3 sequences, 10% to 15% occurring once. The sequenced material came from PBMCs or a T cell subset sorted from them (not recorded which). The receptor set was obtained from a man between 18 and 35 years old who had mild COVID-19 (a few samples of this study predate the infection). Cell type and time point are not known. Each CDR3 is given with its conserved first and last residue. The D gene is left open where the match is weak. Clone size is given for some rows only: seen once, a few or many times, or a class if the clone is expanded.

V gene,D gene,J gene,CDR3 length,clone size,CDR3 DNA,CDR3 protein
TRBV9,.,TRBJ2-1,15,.,TGTGCCAGCAGCTTTCCCGGGACGGGGGTTAATGAGCAGTTCTTC,CASSFPGTGVNEQFF
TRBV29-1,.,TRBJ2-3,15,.,TGCAGCGTTGAGGGGGGTGCAGGGAACACAGATACGCAGTATTTT,CSVEGGAGNTDTQYF
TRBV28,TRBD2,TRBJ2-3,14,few,TGTGCCAGCTTCGGCGGGGGGGCAGCAGATACGCAGTATTTT,CASFGGGAADTQYF
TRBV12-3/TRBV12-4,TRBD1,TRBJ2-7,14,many,TGTGCCAGCAGCCGGACAGGGAGCTCCTACGAGCAGTACTTC,CASSRTGSSYEQYF
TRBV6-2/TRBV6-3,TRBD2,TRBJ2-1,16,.,TGTGCCAGCAGTTACTACACTAGCGGGGGCTACAATGAGCAGTTCTTC,CASSYYTSGGYNEQFF
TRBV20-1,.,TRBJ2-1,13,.,TGCAGTGCTCCAGGGGTTGGGGTGGATGAGCAGTTCTTC,CSAPGVGVDEQFF
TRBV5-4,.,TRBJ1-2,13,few,TGTGCCAGCAGCCCCACAGAGGACTATGGCTACACCTTC,CASSPTEDYGYTF
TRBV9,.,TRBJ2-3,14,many,TGTGCCAGCAGCGTAGTGCCTAGCACAGATACGCAGTATTTT,CASSVVPSTDTQYF
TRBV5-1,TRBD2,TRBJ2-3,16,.,TGCGCCAGCAGCCCTGGGGTAGCGGGGGGGCCGGATACGCAGTATTTT,CASSPGVAGGPDTQYF
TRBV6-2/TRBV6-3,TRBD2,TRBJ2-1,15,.,TGTGCCAGCAGGCTACTAGCGGGGCCCTACAATGAGCAGTTCTTC,CASRLLAGPYNEQFF
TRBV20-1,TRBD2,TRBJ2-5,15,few,TGCAGTGCTAGATCGGGACTAGCCTTCAGAGAGACCCAGTACTTC,CSARSGLAFRETQYF
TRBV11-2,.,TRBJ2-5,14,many,TGTGCCAGCAGCTTAAACGGCGGCCAAGAGACCCAGTACTTC,CASSLNGGQETQYF